This is a list of T cell receptor beta chains from one sample in a study of shared T cell receptors in the human thymus. Profiling relied on immunoSEQ multiplex PCR, and the TCRdb table lists in-frame clones only, not all of them. The data contain approximately 580,000 clones, 70% to 80% of them seen just once; the ten biggest clones take up approximately 0.013%. These same data were also listed under a study on human thymus T cells.

The specimen was thymocytes. These receptor sequences come from a boy under three years old with a congenital heart defect. Both conserved end residues are part of each CDR3. The D gene is left open where the match is weak. Size values are once, few and many counts, or a class for expanded clones, and some rows have none.

J gene,clone size,V gene,D gene,CDR3 DNA,CDR3 protein
TRBJ2-1,few,TRBV6-1,.,TGTGCCAGCAGTGAAGGCCACAGGGCTAAATCCTACAATGAGCAGTTCTTC,CASSEGHRAKSYNEQFF
TRBJ2-1,.,TRBV5-6,TRBD1,TGTGCCAGCAGCTTGGGTGGGACAGGGGCCAGCAATGAGCAGTTCTTC,CASSLGGTGASNEQFF
TRBJ2-3,.,TRBV1,.,TGCACCAGCAGCACTCGCCGGGAGGGATCCACAGATACGCAGTATTTT,CTSSTRREGSTDTQYF
TRBJ2-3,.,TRBV6-5,.,TGTGCCAGCAGTTCCAGGACAACAGATACGCAGTATTTT,CASSSRTTDTQYF
TRBJ2-1,few,TRBV5-6,TRBD2,TGTGCCAGCAGCTTTGGTAGCGGGACCGACAATGAGCAGTTCTTC,CASSFGSGTDNEQFF
TRBJ2-2,few,TRBV4-3,TRBD2,TGCGCCAGCAGCCCCGGGACTAGCCCCGTCCCGAACACCGGGGAGCTGTTTTTT,CASSPGTSPVPNTGELFF
TRBJ2-3,.,TRBV9,.,TGTGCCAGCAGCGTAGACGCAGCGGAGATCACAGATACGCAGTATTTT,CASSVDAAEITDTQYF
TRBJ2-6,.,TRBV18,.,TGTGCCAGCTCAGGGGACACGCTCCACTCTGGGGCCAACGTCCTGACTTTC,CASSGDTLHSGANVLTF
TRBJ1-2,.,TRBV12-5,.,TGTGCTGGGGGGGGGTCCTATGGCTACACCTTC,CAGGGSYGYTF
TRBJ1-2,few,TRBV25-1,TRBD1,TGTGCCAGCAGTTACGGGGACAGGAAGGGGTATGGCTACACCTTC,CASSYGDRKGYGYTF
TRBJ1-2,.,TRBV7-4,.,TGTGCCAGCAGCTGGGCGCCAACGAGGGCCCTAAGGGGCTACACCTTC,CASSWAPTRALRGYTF
TRBJ2-7,once,TRBV4-3,.,TGCGCCAGCAGCCAAGAGGTAACGGGATGCTACGAGCAGTACTTC,CASSQEVTGCYEQYF
TRBJ2-7,once,TRBV11-1,.,TGTGCCAGCAGCCCACTAGACTACGAGCAGTACTTC,CASSPLDYEQYF
TRBJ2-3,.,TRBV5-1,TRBD1,TGCGCCAGCAGCTTCGACAGGGCCCGAAGTGATACAGATACGCAGTATTTT,CASSFDRARSDTDTQYF
TRBJ2-5,.,TRBV7-8,TRBD1,TGTGCCAGCAGCTTAGCGATGGACAGGGTCTTTTGGGAGACCCAGTACTTC,CASSLAMDRVFWETQYF
TRBJ2-7,few,TRBV29-1,TRBD2,TGCAGCGTCATCCAGGGAGGGCAGTACGAGCAGTACTTC,CSVIQGGQYEQYF
TRBJ2-5,.,TRBV6-6,TRBD1,TGTGCCAGCAGTCAGGGACAGGGGGCGCGGGAGACCCAGTACTTC,CASSQGQGARETQYF
TRBJ2-7,.,TRBV6-1,TRBD1,TGTGCCAGCAGTGAAATTCCTTCGGGGCAGGGGGCGAACGAGCAGTACTTC,CASSEIPSGQGANEQYF
TRBJ2-7,.,TRBV27,TRBD1,TGTGCCAGCAGTCAAGGGACAGGGGGTGAGCAGTACTTC,CASSQGTGGEQYF
TRBJ1-3,.,TRBV4-3,.,TGCGCCAGCAGCGTGGGCGGGCCTGGAAACACCATATATTTT,CASSVGGPGNTIYF
TRBJ2-2,.,TRBV11-2,.,TGTGCCAGCAGCTTAGATCGAGACAGCCCTTTCCCCCCGAACACCGGGGAGCTGTTTTTT,CASSLDRDSPFPPNTGELFF
TRBJ2-1,.,TRBV4-3,.,TGCGCCAGCAGCCAAGTGGCCCGGATGGTTAGGGGTAATGAGCAGTTCTTC,CASSQVARMVRGNEQFF
TRBJ1-1,few,TRBV28,.,TGTGCCAGCCGAAAGGGAGACACTGAAGCTTTCTTT,CASRKGDTEAFF
TRBJ2-1,.,TRBV4-3,TRBD2,TGCGCCAGCAGCCAAGATGAGGAGCGGGAGAGATACTTGACATTTGACAATGAGCAGTTCTTC,CASSQDEERERYLTFDNEQFF
TRBJ2-7,.,TRBV30,.,TGTGCCTGGCACCCCAGTGGCAGCTCCTACGAGCAGTACTTC,CAWHPSGSSYEQYF
TRBJ2-7,.,TRBV11-2,TRBD2,TGTGCCAGCAGCTTAGAGACTAGCGGGTTGTACGAGCAGTACTTC,CASSLETSGLYEQYF
TRBJ2-3,.,TRBV18,TRBD1,TGTGCCAGCTCGCCCGGGACAGGCCTCACGGATACGCAGTATTTT,CASSPGTGLTDTQYF
TRBJ2-7,.,TRBV27,TRBD1,TGTGCCAGCAGTTACTCGGGACAGGGGTTGCACGAGCAGTACTTC,CASSYSGQGLHEQYF
TRBJ2-1,.,TRBV29-1,TRBD2,TGCAGCGTTGGGGGACTAGCGGGAGGCGGGCAGTTCTTC,CSVGGLAGGGQFF
TRBJ2-7,.,TRBV9,TRBD2,TGTGCCAGCAGCGTAGCCCCGGCTAGCGGGAGCCACGAGCAGTACTTC,CASSVAPASGSHEQYF
TRBJ2-1,.,TRBV5-4,TRBD2,TGTGCCAGCAGCAACGAGGCACTAGCGGGAGGGCCCGGTGAGCAGTTCTTC,CASSNEALAGGPGEQFF
TRBJ1-5,.,TRBV27,TRBD1,TGTGCCAGCAGTGCATGGACAGGGGCTCAGCCCCAGCATTTT,CASSAWTGAQPQHF
TRBJ2-1,.,TRBV14,TRBD2,TGTGCCAGCAGCCAAGATAGGTGTGCCGGGACTAGCATAGTCAATGAGCAGTTCTTC,CASSQDRCAGTSIVNEQFF
TRBJ1-2,.,TRBV4-1,TRBD1,TGCGCCAGCAGCCGCGAGTCAGGGGGATTCGCCTACACCTTC,CASSRESGGFAYTF
TRBJ2-3,.,TRBV18,TRBD2,TGTGCCAGCTCACCGAACCGGGCTAGCGGATACACAGATACGCAGTATTTT,CASSPNRASGYTDTQYF